Included here is one T cell receptor beta chain sequence, with context. The record originates from a study of cytomegalovirus exposure and HLA in healthy donors. The PCR contained 60 Vbeta and 13 Jbeta primers. Clones were read by immunoSEQ multiplex PCR, and TCRdb kept only the in-frame ones, dropping some. The sample includes over 85,000 clones, just over 75% of them seen just once. V lost 1 base, J lost 0 bases, and 6 bases lay in between. Germline values: CDR1 SGHTA, CDR2 FQGNSA. The length of the CDR3 is 14 residues. Sequencing was performed on PBMCs. The sequence was collected from a man aged 25-45 years in good health and CMV-seropositive. V and J are TRBV7-2 and TRBJ1-2; no definite D call. CDR3 region: CASSLETSNYGYTF. The CDR3 DNA sequence: TGTGCCAGCAGCTTAGAAACATCTAACTATGGCTACACCTTC. The entire variable domain, with the rest obtained from reference TRBV7-2 and TRBJ1-2, is as follows: GAGVSQSPSNKVTEKGKDVELRCDPISGHTALYWYRQSLGQGLEFLIYFQGNSAPDKSGLPSDRFSAERTGGSVSTLTIQRTQQEDSAVYLCASSLETSNYGYTFGSGTRLTVV.